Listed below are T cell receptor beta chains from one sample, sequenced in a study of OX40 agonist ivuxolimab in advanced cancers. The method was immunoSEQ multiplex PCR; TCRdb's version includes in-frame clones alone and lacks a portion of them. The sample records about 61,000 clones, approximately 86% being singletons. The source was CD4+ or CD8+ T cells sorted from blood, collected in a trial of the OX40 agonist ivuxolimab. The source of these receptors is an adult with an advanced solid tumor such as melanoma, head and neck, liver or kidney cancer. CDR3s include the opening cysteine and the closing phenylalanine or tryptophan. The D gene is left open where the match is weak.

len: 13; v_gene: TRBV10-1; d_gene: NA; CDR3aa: CASSETGRDEQYF
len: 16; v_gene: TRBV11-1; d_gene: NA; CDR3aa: CASSLSPGLGDEKLFF
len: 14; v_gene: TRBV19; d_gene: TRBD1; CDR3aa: CASSRDRGPYEQYF
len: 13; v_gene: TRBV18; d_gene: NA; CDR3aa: CASSPPVNTEAFF
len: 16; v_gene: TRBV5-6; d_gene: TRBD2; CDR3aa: CASSLKLAGAGETQYF
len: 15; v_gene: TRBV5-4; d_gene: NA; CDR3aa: CASSLAAVGTDTQYF
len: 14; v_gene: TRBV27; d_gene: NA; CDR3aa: CASSPSATSYEQYF
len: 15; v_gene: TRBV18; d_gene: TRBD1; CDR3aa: CASSEFGTGGNEQFF
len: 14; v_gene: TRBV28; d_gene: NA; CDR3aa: CASSLFARGDEQYF
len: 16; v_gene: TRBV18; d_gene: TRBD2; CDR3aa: CASSPTSGSVKNIQYF
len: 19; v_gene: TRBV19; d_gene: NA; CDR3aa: CASSMRGHWERNSNQPQHF
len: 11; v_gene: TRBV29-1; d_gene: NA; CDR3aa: CSVEATREQFF
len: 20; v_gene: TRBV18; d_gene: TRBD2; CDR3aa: CASSRSGLAGGPKRYNEQFF
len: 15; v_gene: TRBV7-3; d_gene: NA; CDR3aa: CASSLTAATNEKLFF
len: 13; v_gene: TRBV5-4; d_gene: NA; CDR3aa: CASSLASGDEQYF
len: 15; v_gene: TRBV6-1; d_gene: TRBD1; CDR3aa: CASSGDRGATGELFF
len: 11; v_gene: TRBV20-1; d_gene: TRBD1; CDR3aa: CSARVGQGGYF
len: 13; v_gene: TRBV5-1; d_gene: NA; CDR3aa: CASSLSLGDEQFF
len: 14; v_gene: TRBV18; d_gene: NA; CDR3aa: CASSPSVAVEEAFF
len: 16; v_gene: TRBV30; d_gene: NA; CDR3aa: CAWTAGGISGANVLTF
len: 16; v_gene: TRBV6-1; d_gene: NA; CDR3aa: CASSELVVTSTDTQYF
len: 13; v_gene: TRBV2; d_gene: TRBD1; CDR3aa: CASSEGTGIELFF
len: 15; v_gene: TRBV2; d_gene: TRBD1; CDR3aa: CASNINRGLQETQYF
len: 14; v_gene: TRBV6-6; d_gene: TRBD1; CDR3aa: CASSYSDRVPEAFF
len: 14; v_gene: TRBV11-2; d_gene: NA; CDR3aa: CASSRLRGRLEQFF
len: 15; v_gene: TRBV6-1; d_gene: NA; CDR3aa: CASSVSFRDLEKLFF
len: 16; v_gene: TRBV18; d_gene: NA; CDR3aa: CASSPNDPSLGHEQFF
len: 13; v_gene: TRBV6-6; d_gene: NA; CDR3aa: CASSYRQGDTQYF